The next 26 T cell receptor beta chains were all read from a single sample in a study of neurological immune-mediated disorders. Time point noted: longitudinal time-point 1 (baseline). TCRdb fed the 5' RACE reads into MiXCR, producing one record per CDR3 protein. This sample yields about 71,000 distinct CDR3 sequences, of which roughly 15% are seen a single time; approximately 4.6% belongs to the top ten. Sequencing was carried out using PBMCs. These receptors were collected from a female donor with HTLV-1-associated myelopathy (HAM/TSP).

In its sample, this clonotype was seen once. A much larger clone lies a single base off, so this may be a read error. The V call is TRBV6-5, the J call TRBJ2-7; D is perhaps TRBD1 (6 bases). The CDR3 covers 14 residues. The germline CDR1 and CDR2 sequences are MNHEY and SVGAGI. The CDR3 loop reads CASRVTGNPYEQCF. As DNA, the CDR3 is TGTGCCAGCAGAGTAACAGGGAATCCCTACGAGCAGTGCTTC.

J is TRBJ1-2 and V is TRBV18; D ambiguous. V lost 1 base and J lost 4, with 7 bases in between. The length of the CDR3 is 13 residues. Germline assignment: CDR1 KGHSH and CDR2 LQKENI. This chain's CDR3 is CASSPLKAYGYTF. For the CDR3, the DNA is TGTGCCAGCTCACCACTGAAGGCCTATGGCTACACCTTC.

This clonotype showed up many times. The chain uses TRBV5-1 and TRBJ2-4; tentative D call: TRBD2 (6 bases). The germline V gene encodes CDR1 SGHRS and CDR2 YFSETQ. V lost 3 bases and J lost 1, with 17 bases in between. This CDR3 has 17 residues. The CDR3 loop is CASSSYYGGEAKNIQYF. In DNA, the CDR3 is TGCGCCAGCAGCTCCTACTACGGGGGAGAGGCCAAAAACATTCAGTACTTC.

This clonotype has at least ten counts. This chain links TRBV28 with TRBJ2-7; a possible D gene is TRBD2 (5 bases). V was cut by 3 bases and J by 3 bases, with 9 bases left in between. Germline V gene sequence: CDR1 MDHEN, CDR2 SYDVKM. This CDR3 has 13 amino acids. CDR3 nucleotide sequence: TGTGCCAGCAGTTTTTCCGGGAACTACGAGCAGTACTTC. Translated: CASSFSGNYEQYF.

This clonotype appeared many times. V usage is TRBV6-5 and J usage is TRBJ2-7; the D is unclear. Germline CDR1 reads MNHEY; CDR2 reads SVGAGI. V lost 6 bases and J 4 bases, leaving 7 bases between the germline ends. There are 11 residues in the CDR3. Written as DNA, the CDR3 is TGTGCCAGCAGGTGGGGATACGAGCAGTACTTC. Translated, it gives CASRWGYEQYF.

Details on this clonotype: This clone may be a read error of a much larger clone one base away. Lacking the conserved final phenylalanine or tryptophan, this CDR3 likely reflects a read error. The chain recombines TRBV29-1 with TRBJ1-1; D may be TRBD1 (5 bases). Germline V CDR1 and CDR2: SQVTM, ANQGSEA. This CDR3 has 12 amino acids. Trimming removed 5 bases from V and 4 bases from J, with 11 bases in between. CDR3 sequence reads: CSVPRGGTEAFL. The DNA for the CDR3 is TGCAGCGTTCCACGGGGGGGCACTGAAGCTTTCTTA.

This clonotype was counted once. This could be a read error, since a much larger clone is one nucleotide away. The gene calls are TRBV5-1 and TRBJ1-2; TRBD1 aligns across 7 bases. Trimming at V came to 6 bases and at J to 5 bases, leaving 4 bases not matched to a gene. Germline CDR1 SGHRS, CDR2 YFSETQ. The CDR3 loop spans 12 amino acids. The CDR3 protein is CASTGDRYGYTF. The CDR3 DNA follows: TGCGCCAGCACAGGGGACAGATATGGCTACACCTTC.

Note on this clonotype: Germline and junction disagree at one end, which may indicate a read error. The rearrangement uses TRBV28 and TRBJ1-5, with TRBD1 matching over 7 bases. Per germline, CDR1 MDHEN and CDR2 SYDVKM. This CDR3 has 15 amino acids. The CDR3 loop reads CVSSLAGGPYQPQHF. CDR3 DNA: TGTGTCAGCAGCTTGGCAGGGGGTCCGTATCAGCCCCAGCATTTT.

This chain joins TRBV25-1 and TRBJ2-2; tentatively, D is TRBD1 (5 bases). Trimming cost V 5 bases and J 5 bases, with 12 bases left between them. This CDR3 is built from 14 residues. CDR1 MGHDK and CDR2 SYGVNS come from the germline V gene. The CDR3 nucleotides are TGTGCCAGCAGTCAGACAAGGGGAACCGGGGAGCTGTTTTTT. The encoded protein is CASSQTRGTGELFF. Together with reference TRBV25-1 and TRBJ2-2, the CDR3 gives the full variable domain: EADIYQTPRYLVIGTGKKITLECSQTMGHDKMYWYQQDPGMELHLIHYSYGVNSTEKGDLSSESTVSRIRTEHFPLTLESARPSHTSQYLCASSQTRGTGELFFGEGSRLTVL.

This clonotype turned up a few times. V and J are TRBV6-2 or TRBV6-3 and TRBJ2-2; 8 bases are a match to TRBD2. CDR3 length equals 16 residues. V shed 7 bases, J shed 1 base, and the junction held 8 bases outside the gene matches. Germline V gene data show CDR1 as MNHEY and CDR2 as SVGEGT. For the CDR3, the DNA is TGTGCCAGCAAAGTCCTCAGCGGGGGGAACACCGGGGAGCTGTTTTTT. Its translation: CASKVLSGGNTGELFF.

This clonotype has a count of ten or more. The CDR3 DNA follows: TGCAGTGCTAGAAGCTATCAGGCCAGAGAGACCCAGTACTTC. Its protein is CSARSYQARETQYF. The rearrangement joins TRBV20-1 to TRBJ2-5; no clear D. The germline V gene has CDR1 DFQATT and CDR2 SNEGSKA (reference sequence). Trimming shortened V by 2 bases and J by 4 bases, and 14 bases separated the two germline ends. This CDR3 comprises 14 residues.

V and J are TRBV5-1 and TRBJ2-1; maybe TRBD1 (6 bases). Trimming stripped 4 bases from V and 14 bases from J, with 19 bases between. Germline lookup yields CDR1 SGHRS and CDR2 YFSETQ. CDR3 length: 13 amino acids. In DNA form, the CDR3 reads TGCGCCAGCAGCCCCACACCCGACAACAGGGAGTTCTTC. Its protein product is CASSPTPDNREFF. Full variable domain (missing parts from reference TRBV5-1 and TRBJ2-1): KAGVTQTPRYLIKTRGQQVTLSCSPISGHRSVSWYQQTPGQGLQFLFEYFSETQRNKGNFPGRFSGRQFSNSRSEMNVSTLELGDSALYLCASSPTPDNREFFGPGTRLTVL.

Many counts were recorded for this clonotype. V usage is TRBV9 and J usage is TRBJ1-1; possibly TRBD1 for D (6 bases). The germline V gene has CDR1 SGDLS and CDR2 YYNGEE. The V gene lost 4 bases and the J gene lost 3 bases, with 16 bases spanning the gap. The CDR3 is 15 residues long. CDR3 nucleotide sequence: TGTGCCAGCAGCCCCACAGGGATAGGTTACACTGAAGCTTTCTTT. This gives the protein CASSPTGIGYTEAFF.

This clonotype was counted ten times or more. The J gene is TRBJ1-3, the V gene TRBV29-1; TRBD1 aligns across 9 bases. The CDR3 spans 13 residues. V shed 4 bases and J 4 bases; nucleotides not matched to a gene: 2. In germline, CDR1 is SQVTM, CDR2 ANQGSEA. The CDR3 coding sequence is TGCAGCGTTGTAGGACAGGGGGGAAACACCATATATTTT. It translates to CSVVGQGGNTIYF.

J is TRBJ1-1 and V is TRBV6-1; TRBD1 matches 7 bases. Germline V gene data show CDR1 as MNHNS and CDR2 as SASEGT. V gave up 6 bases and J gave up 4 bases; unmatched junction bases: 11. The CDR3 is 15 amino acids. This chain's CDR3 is CASSHRAGGVTEAFF. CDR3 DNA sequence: TGTGCCAGCAGCCACCGAGCAGGGGGTGTCACTGAAGCTTTCTTT.

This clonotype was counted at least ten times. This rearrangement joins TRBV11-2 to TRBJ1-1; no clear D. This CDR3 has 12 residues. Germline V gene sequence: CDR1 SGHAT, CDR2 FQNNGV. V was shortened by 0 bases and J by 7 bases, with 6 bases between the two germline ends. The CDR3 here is CASSLEGGEAFF. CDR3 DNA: TGTGCCAGCAGCTTAGAAGGCGGTGAAGCTTTCTTT.

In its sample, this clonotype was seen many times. The CDR3 protein is CASSQALAFYEQYF. The CDR3 DNA sequence: TGCGCCAGCAGCCAAGCGCTAGCGTTCTACGAGCAGTACTTC. This sequence joins TRBV4-1 and TRBJ2-7; D is possibly TRBD2 (6 bases). Germline CDR1 is MGHRA and CDR2 is YSYEKL. The V end lost 1 base, the J end lost 3 bases, and 10 bases lay between the germline ends. This CDR3 comprises 14 residues.

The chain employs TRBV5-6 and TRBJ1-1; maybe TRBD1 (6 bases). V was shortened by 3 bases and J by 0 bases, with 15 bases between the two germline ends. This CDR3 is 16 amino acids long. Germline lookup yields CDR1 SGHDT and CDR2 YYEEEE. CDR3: CASSSGVRSMNTEAFF. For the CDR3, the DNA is TGTGCCAGCAGCTCAGGGGTCAGGAGCATGAACACTGAAGCTTTCTTT.

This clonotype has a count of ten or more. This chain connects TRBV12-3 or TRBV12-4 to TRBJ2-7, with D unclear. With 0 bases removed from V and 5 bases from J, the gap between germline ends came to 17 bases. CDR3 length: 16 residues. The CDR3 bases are TGTGCCAGCAGTTTAGCGCTAAATCGGGCGGCCCACGAGCAGTACTTC. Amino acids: CASSLALNRAAHEQYF.

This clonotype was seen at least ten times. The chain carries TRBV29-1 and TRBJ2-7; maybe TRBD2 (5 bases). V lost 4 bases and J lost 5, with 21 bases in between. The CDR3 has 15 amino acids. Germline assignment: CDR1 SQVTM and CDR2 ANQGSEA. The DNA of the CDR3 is TGCAGCGTTGGAGGAACGGACGGAGGCGGCGACGAGCAGTACTTC. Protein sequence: CSVGGTDGGGDEQYF.

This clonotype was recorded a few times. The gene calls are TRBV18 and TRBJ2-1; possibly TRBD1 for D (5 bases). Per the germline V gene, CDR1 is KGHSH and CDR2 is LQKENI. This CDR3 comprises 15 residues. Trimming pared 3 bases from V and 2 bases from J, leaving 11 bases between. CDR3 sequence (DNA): TGTGCCAGCTCACCGGTATCGACAGCCTACAATGAGCAGTTCTTC. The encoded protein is CASSPVSTAYNEQFF.

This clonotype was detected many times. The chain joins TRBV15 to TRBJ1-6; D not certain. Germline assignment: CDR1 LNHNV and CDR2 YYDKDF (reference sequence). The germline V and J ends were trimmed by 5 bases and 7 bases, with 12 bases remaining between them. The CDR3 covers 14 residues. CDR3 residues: CATSAETENSPLHF. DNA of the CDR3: TGTGCCACCAGCGCCGAAACCGAAAATTCACCCCTCCACTTT.

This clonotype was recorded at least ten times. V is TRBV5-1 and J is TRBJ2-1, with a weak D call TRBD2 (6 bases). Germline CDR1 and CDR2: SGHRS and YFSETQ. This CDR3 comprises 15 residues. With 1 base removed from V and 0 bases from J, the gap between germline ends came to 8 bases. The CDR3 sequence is CASSLFGSSYNEQFF. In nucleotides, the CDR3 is TGCGCCAGCAGCTTGTTCGGGAGCTCCTACAATGAGCAGTTCTTC.

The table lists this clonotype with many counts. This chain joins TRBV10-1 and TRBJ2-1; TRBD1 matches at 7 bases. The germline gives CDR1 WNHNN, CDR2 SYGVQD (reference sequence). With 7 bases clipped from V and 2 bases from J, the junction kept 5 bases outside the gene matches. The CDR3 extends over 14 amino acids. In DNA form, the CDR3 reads TGCGCCAGCAACCGGGACAGTACCTACAATGAGCAGTTCTTC. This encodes CASNRDSTYNEQFF.

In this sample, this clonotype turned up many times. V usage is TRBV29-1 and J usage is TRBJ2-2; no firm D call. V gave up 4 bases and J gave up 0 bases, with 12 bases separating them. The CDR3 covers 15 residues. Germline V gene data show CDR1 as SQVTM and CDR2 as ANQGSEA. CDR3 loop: CSVATRGANTGELFF. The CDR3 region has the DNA TGCAGCGTTGCCACAAGAGGCGCGAACACCGGGGAGCTGTTTTTT.

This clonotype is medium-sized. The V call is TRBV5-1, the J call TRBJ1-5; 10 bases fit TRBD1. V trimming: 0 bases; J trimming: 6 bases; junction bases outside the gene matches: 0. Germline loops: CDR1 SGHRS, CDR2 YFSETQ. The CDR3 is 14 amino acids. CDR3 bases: TGCGCCAGCAGCTTGGGGACAGGGGGTCAGCCCCAGCATTTT. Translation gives CASSLGTGGQPQHF.